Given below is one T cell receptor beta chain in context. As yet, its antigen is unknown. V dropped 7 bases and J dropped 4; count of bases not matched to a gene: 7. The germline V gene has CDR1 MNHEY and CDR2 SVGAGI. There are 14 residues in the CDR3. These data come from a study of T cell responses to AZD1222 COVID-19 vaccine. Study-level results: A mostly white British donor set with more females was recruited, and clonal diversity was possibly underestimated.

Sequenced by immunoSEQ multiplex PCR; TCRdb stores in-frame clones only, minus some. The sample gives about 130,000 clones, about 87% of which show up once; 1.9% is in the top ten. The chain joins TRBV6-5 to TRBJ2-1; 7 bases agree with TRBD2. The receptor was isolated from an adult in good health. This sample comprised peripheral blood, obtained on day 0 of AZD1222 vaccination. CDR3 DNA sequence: TGTGCCAGCATGGCTAGCGGATCTTACAATGAGCAGTTCTTC. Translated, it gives CASMASGSYNEQFF.